Following are 5 T cell receptor beta chains from one sample sequenced in a study of T-cell reconstitution after alpha-beta-depleted transplantation in children. The authors prepared the TCRbeta library with unique molecular identifiers. TCRdb re-called the PCR reads through MiXCR, storing one row per CDR3 protein. The sample has 100,000 or so distinct CDR3 sequences; about a sixth are singletons. The source was PBMCs, mostly from graft donor cells, collected 180 days after TCRalphabeta/CD19-depleted stem cell transplant. The origin of the receptors is a male patient aged 2 to 10 who had a stem cell transplant for acute lymphoblastic leukemia, so the T cells may come from the graft donor.

The chain joins TRBV21-1 to TRBJ2-7; the DNA was not used to check the table's D call, TRBD2. TRBV21-1 represents a pseudogene. The CDR3 sequence is 18 residues long. In nucleotides, the CDR3 is TGTGCCAGCAGCAAAGTTTTAGCGGGGGGCCGCGTGACCTACGAGCAGTACTTC. This gives the protein CASSKVLAGGRVTYEQYF.

V usage is TRBV4-2 and J usage is TRBJ2-7, with a weak D call TRBD2 (5 bases). Trimming cost V 10 bases and J 6 bases, with 19 bases left between them. The CDR3 has 13 amino acids. Per germline, CDR1 LGHNA and CDR2 YNFKEQ. The CDR3, as DNA: TGTGCCATGGGCCCCGGACTCATTAGCGAGCAGTACTTC. Translated, it gives CAMGPGLISEQYF.

The chain joins TRBV5-1 to TRBJ2-2; TRBD1 might be the D (6 bases). Germline V lookup: CDR1 SGHRS, CDR2 YFSETQ. This CDR3 spans 15 amino acids. V was pared by 4 bases and J by 2 bases, with 12 bases between. CDR3 loop: CASSPTTGNTGELFF. CDR3 nucleotides: TGCGCCAGCAGCCCCACGACAGGAAACACCGGGGAGCTGTTTTTT.

This clonotype came up many times. The chain recombines TRBV29-1 with TRBJ2-3; no clear D. The germline gives CDR1 SQVTM, CDR2 ANQGSEA. CDR3 length equals 14 residues. Here the CDR3 reads CRKLLDLGTDTQYF. CDR3 nucleotides: TGCAGGAAACTACTCGACTTAGGCACAGATACGCAGTATTTT.

V gene TRBV6-5 combines with J gene TRBJ1-1; TRBD1 aligns across 10 bases. The CDR3 sequence is 15 residues long. Per the germline V gene, CDR1 is MNHEY and CDR2 is SVGAGI. The V gene end was trimmed by 2 bases and the J gene end by 7 bases; junction bases not matched to a gene: 7. The CDR3 region has the DNA TGTGCCAGCAGTTACCCTGGGACAGGGGCTGGTGAAGCTTTCTTT. As protein: CASSYPGTGAGEAFF.